This T cell receptor (beta chain) emerged from a study of T cell changes during pregnancy in multiple sclerosis. Clones were sequenced by immunoSEQ multiplex PCR, and TCRdb holds only the in-frame ones, with some missing. In the table there are over 70,000 clones, about 93% of which are singletons. V lost 1 base and J 0 bases, leaving 10 bases between the germline ends. The germline V gene encodes CDR1 SGHTA and CDR2 FQGNSA. The CDR3 is 16 residues long. The rearrangement uses TRBV7-2 and TRBJ2-1; D uncertain. The source material was peripheral blood, sampled in the third trimester of pregnancy. This receptor was identified in a female donor with multiple sclerosis, enrolled in a pregnancy study. The CDR3 sequence: CASSLVAVRSYNEQFF. The DNA for the CDR3 is TGTGCCAGCAGCTTAGTTGCGGTCCGCTCCTACAATGAGCAGTTCTTC.